The clone carrying this T cell receptor (beta chain) is medium-sized. The antigen remains undetermined. Treatment reported: randomized to nivolumab then ipilimumab (arm A) or the reverse (arm B). Germline V lookup: CDR1 MNHGY, CDR2 SAAAGT. The CDR3 is 16 residues long. Between the trimmed V and J ends, which lost 6 bases and 5 bases, there was a span of 19 bases. Generated by immunoSEQ multiplex PCR, the TCRdb table keeps only in-frame clones and is missing some. Of 6,000 to 8,000 clones in the sample, more than 20% were seen once. This sample is part of a study of sequential checkpoint blockade in melanoma. Study as a whole: Patients were randomized 1:1 to nivolumab-then-ipilimumab or ipilimumab-then-nivolumab first-line. Twenty-two patients had matched tumor biopsies before treatment and at week 13 after nivolumab or ipilimumab alone.

Broader study findings: Mutational load did not correlate with tumor T-cell fraction or clonality. Patients with week-13 increases in T-cell fraction and clonality benefited about 30 times more often.

The chain joins TRBV6-8 to TRBJ2-2; weak D call: TRBD1 (5 bases). The TCR sequence derives from a human donor with melanoma. The sample here was tumor tissue (inferred from file names), taken from a patient given nivolumab and ipilimumab in sequence. CDR3 DNA sequence: TGTGCCAGCAGCGACCTGCTCACAGGAGATACCGGGGAGCTGTTTTTT. As protein: CASSDLLTGDTGELFF.